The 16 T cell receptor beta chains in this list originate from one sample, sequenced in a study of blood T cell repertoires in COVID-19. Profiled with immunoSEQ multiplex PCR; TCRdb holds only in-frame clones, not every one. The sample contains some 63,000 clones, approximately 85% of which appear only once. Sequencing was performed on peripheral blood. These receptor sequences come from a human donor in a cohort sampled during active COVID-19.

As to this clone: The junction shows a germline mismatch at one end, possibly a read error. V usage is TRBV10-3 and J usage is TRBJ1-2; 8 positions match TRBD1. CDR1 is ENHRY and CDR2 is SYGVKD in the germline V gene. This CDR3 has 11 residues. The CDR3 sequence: CAISGQGPGHF. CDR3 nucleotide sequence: TGTGCCATCAGTGGACAGGGGCCGGGGCACTTC.

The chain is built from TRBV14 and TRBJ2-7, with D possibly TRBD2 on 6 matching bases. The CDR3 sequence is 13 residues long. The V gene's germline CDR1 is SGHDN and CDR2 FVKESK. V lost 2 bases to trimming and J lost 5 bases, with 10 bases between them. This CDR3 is CASSQRLVDEQYF. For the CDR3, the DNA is TGTGCCAGCAGCCAAAGACTAGTAGACGAGCAGTACTTC.

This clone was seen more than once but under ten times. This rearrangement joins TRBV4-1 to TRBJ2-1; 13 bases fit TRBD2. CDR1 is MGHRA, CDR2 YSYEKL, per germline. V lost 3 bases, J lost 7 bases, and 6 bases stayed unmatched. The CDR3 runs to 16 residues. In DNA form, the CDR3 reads TGCGCCAGCAGCCAGCAACTAGCGGGGGGGCAAAATGAGCAGTTCTTC. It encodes CASSQQLAGGQNEQFF.

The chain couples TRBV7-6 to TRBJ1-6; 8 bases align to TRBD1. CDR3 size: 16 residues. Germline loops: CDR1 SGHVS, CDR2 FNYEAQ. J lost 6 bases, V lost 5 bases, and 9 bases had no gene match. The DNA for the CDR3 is TGTGCCAGCAGCGGGGCCGGGACAGGCTTTAATTCACCCCTCCACTTT. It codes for CASSGAGTGFNSPLHF.

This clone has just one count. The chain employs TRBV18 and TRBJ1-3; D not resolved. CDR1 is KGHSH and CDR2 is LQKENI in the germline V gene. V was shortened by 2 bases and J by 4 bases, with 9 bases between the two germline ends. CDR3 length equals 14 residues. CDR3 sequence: CASSPWGEGNTIYF. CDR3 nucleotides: TGTGCCAGCTCACCATGGGGAGAAGGAAACACCATATATTTT.

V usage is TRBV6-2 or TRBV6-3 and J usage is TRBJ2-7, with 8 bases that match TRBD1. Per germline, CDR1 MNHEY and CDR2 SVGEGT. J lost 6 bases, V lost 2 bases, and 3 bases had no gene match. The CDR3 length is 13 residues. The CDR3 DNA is TGTGCCAGCAGTTACCGGACAGGGTTCGAGCAGTACTTC. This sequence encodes CASSYRTGFEQYF.

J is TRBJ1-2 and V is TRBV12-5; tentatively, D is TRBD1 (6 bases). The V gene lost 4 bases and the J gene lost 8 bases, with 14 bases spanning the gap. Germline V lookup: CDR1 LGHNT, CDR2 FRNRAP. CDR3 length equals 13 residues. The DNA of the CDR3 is TGTGCTAGTGGTTGGCCTACAGGGATAGGCTACACCTTC. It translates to CASGWPTGIGYTF. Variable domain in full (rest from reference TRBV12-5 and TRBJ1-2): DARVTQTPRHKVTEMGQEVTMRCQPILGHNTVFWYRQTMMQGLELLAYFRNRAPLDDSGMPKDRFSAEMPDATLATLKIQPSEPRDSAVYFCASGWPTGIGYTFGSGTRLTVV.

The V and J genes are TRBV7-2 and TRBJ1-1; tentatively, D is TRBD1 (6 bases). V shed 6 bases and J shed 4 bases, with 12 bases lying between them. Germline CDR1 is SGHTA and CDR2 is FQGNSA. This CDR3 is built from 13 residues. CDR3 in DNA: TGTGCCAGCAGAGCGGACAGATTCACTGAAGCTTTCTTT. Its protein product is CASRADRFTEAFF. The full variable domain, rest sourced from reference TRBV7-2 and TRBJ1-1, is GAGVSQSPSNKVTEKGKDVELRCDPISGHTALYWYRQSLGQGLEFLIYFQGNSAPDKSGLPSDRFSAERTGGSVSTLTIQRTQQEDSAVYLCASRADRFTEAFFGQGTRLTVV.

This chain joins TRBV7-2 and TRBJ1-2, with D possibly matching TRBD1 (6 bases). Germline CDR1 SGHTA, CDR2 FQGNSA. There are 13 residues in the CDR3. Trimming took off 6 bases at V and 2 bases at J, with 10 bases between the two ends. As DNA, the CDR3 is TGTGCCAGCAGACCGGGACAAAACTATGGCTACACCTTC. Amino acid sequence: CASRPGQNYGYTF.

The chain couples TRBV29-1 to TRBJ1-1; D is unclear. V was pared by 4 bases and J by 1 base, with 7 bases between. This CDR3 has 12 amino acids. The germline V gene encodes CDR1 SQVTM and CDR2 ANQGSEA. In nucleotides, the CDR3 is TGCAGCGTTGTTGTGGCGAACACTGAAGCTTTCTTT. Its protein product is CSVVVANTEAFF.

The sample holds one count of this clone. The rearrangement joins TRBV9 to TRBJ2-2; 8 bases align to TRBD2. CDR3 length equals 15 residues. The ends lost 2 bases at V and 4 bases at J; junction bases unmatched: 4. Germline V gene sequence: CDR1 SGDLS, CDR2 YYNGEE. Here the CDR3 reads CASSVGGAATGELFF. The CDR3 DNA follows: TGTGCCAGCAGCGTCGGGGGGGCAGCCACCGGGGAGCTGTTTTTT.

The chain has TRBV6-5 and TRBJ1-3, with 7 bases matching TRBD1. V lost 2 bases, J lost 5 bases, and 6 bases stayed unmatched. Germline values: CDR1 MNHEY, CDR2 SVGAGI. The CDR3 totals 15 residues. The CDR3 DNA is TGTGCCAGCAGTTACGGCGGACAGGCTAGAAACACCATATATTTT. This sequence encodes CASSYGGQARNTIYF.

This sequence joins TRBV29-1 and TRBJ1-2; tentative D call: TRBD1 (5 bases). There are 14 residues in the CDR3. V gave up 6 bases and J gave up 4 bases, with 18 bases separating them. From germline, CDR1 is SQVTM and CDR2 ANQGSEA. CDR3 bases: TGCAGCGTCAAAACCTCGGGGGAGGGCTATGGCTACACCTTC. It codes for CSVKTSGEGYGYTF.

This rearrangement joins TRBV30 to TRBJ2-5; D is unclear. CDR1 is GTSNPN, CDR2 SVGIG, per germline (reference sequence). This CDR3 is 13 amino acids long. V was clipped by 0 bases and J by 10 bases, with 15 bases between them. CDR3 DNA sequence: TGTGCCTGGAGTGTTGTGAGCGTCCAGAGCCAGTACTTC. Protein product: CAWSVVSVQSQYF.

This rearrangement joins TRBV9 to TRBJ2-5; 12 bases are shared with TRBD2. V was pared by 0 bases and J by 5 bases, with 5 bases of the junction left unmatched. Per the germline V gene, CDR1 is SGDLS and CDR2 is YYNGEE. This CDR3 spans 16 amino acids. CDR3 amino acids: CASSVGGLAGSETQYF. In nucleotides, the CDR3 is TGTGCCAGCAGCGTAGGAGGACTAGCGGGGTCTGAGACCCAGTACTTC.

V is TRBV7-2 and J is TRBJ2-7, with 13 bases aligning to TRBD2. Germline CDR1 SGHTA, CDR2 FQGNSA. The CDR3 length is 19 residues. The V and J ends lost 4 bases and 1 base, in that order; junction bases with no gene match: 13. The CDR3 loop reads CASSSPPGLAGVPSYEQYF. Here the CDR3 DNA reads TGTGCCAGCAGCTCTCCCCCCGGACTAGCGGGGGTTCCGTCCTACGAGCAGTACTTC. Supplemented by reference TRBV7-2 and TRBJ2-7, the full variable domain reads GAGVSQSPSNKVTEKGKDVELRCDPISGHTALYWYRQSLGQGLEFLIYFQGNSAPDKSGLPSDRFSAERTGGSVSTLTIQRTQQEDSAVYLCASSSPPGLAGVPSYEQYFGPGTRLTVT.